A single T cell receptor beta chain is shown here with its context. The CDR3 consists of 12 residues. V lost 3 bases and J lost 8, with 10 bases in between. The V gene's germline CDR1 is LGHDT and CDR2 YNNKEL (reference sequence). TCRdb keeps only in-frame clones here, not all; method: immunoSEQ multiplex PCR. The sample records 85,000 to 100,000 clones, approximately 90% being singletons. This sample is part of a study of blood T cell repertoires in COVID-19. The Seattle patients, enrolled during active infection, were followed longitudinally. Sequencing input: peripheral blood. This receptor was taken from a woman aged 60-70 years with COVID-19, enrolled during active disease. This sequence joins TRBV3-1 (or the pseudogene TRBV3-2) and TRBJ1-2, with unresolved D. CDR3 bases: TGTGCCAGCAGCCAGGCAGACTTGGGCTACACCTTC. Its translation: CASSQADLGYTF.